The sequence of this T cell receptor beta chain was determined in a study of T cells in Graves' hyperthyroidism and ophthalmopathy. Study findings and constraints: Most thyroid clonotypes that were expanded above 0.001 also turned up in blood. Ophthalmopathy could be told apart from stable hyperthyroidism with a 13 V-J model.

TCR beta CDR3 regions were amplified from RNA transcripts. The primer set for the first-round RT-PCR of the TCR CDR3 was HTBI. Via MiXCR, TCRdb re-called the multiplex PCR reads, giving one row per CDR3 protein. The sample holds around 340,000 distinct CDR3 sequences; roughly 14% are singletons and the top ten take about 22%. This clonotype was seen ten or more times. What it binds is not known. On the basis of clinical symptoms, serum thyroxine and TRAb, thyroid ultrasound and orbital computed tomography, diagnoses were made. The V gene's germline CDR1 is MNHEY and CDR2 SVGAGI. This CDR3 comprises 14 residues. V lost 0 bases, J lost 4 bases, and 9 bases lay in between.

The sample was blood. The chain links TRBV6-5 to TRBJ1-1; possibly TRBD1 for D (6 bases). The TCR sequence derives from a woman between 25 and 40 years old with Graves' hyperthyroidism. In DNA, the CDR3 is TGTGCCAGCAGTTACTCCGGGGGGGCCACTGAAGCTTTCTTT. This encodes CASSYSGGATEAFF.